The 12 T cell receptor beta chains presented below share a single source sample, sequenced in a study of T cells in Graves' hyperthyroidism and ophthalmopathy. What was amplified from RNA transcripts were TCR beta CDR3 regions. The TCR CDR3 was amplified in a first-round RT-PCR using the HTBI primer set. TCRdb recomputed calls from the multiplex PCR reads with MiXCR, one row per CDR3 protein. The repertoire has about 560,000 distinct CDR3 sequences, 16% of them found once; the top ten carry 15% to 20%. The sequenced sample consisted of blood. The receptor set was obtained from a woman between 18 and 30 years old with Graves' hyperthyroidism.

This clonotype was detected once. One end of the junction fails to match germline, which may point to a read error. V and J are TRBV5-1 and TRBJ2-7; 8 bases are shared with TRBD2. This CDR3 has 15 amino acids. Germline CDR1 is SGHRS and CDR2 is YFSETQ. CDR3 protein: CASSDAGLVAYEQYF. The CDR3 nucleotides read TGTGCCAGCAGCGACGCGGGACTAGTGGCCTACGAGCAGTACTTC.

In its sample, this clonotype was seen many times. The chain has TRBV20-1 and TRBJ2-3; 10 nucleotides align to TRBD2. CDR3 length equals 15 residues. The germline CDR1 and CDR2 sequences are DFQATT and SNEGSKA (reference sequence). With 6 bases clipped from V and 0 bases from J, the junction kept 6 bases outside the gene matches. The CDR3 loop reads CSAISGGTSTDTQYF. In DNA form, the CDR3 reads TGCAGTGCGATTAGCGGGGGGACTAGCACAGATACGCAGTATTTT.

This clonotype was seen repeatedly, ten times or more. V is TRBV12-3 or TRBV12-4 and J is TRBJ2-2, with D possibly being TRBD1 (5 bases). The CDR3 sequence is 14 residues long. Trimming stripped 2 bases from V and 7 bases from J, with 11 bases between. The CDR3 DNA is TGTGCCAGCAGTTTATCAGGGTCGAACGGGGAGCTGTTTTTT. The encoded protein is CASSLSGSNGELFF.

This clonotype was seen ten or more times. The V and J genes are TRBV28 and TRBJ2-2, with D maybe TRBD1 (6 bases). Per the germline V gene, CDR1 is MDHEN and CDR2 is SYDVKM. The length of the CDR3 is 18 residues. V lost 1 base and J lost 1, with 16 bases in between. CDR3 DNA sequence: TGTGCCAGCAGTTTATCCGGCAGGTGGGGGCTGAACACCGGGGAGCTGTTTTTT. It codes for CASSLSGRWGLNTGELFF.

Ten or more counts support this clonotype. The J gene is TRBJ2-7, the V gene TRBV20-1; D ambiguous. Per germline, CDR1 DFQATT and CDR2 SNEGSKA (reference sequence). The length of the CDR3 is 10 residues. Trimming took off 4 bases at V and 4 bases at J, with 5 bases between the two ends. The CDR3 DNA reads as TGCAGTGCTATCAAATACGAGCAGTACTTC. Amino acids: CSAIKYEQYF.

This clonotype occurred many times. The gene calls are TRBV28 and TRBJ2-1, with TRBD2 matching over 13 bases. The CDR3 totals 16 residues. V shed 6 bases, J shed 5 bases, and the junction held 7 bases outside the gene matches. CDR1 and CDR2 (germline): MDHEN, SYDVKM. CDR3 nucleotide sequence: TGTGCCAGCAGGCACGCCGGGACTAGCGGGAACAATGAGCAGTTCTTC. Protein sequence: CASRHAGTSGNNEQFF.

Ten or more counts support this clonotype. V usage is TRBV3-1 and J usage is TRBJ2-5; 11 positions match TRBD2. The ends lost 0 bases at V and 1 base at J; junction bases unmatched: 4. The germline gives CDR1 LGHDT, CDR2 YNNKEL (reference sequence). This CDR3 comprises 17 residues. The CDR3, as DNA: TGTGCCAGCAGCCAAGACCTAGGACTAGCGGGCCAAGAGACCCAGTACTTC. Its protein product is CASSQDLGLAGQETQYF.

This clonotype came up a few times. The chain employs TRBV3-1 and TRBJ2-7, with TRBD1 matching 7 bases. The CDR3 covers 16 residues. In germline, CDR1 is LGHDT, CDR2 YNNKEL (reference sequence). Trimming cost V 3 bases and J 2 bases; bases outside gene matches: 10. CDR3 bases: TGTGCCAGCAGCCATGACCGGACAGGCCTTACCTACGAGCAGTACTTC. Translating gives CASSHDRTGLTYEQYF.

This clonotype was counted ten times or more. The chain couples TRBV27 to TRBJ1-1; 7 bases are a match to TRBD1. V shed 6 bases, J shed 5 bases, and the junction held 9 bases outside the gene matches. CDR1 and CDR2 from the germline V gene are MNHEY and SMNVEV (reference sequence). The CDR3 extends over 14 amino acids. The CDR3 sequence is CASSHRQGRTEAFF. The CDR3 DNA is TGTGCCAGCAGCCATAGACAGGGACGGACTGAAGCTTTCTTT.

This clonotype was observed a handful of times. The chain carries TRBV6-1 and TRBJ1-1, with D possibly being TRBD1 (5 bases). This CDR3 is 14 amino acids long. V lost 10 bases, J lost 2 bases, and 17 bases lay in between. Germline loops: CDR1 MNHNS, CDR2 SASEGT. CDR3 DNA: TGTGCCACAAAAGTGGGACGGAGTAACACTGAAGCTTTCTTT. Its translation: CATKVGRSNTEAFF.

This clonotype was seen only a few times. The chain has TRBV19 and TRBJ2-1; 7 bases match TRBD1. Losses at the gene ends were 6 bases for V and 4 bases for J; bases not matched to a gene: 6. The CDR3 is made up of 14 amino acids. Germline assignment: CDR1 LNHDA and CDR2 SQIVND (reference sequence). The CDR3 DNA sequence: TGTGCCAGTAGCCTTCCGGGACAGTACAATGAGCAGTTCTTC. Its translation: CASSLPGQYNEQFF.

This chain joins TRBV28 and TRBJ1-5; a possible D gene is TRBD1 (5 bases). The germline V gene has CDR1 MDHEN and CDR2 SYDVKM. The CDR3 loop spans 14 amino acids. V lost 6 bases to trimming and J lost 6 bases, with 15 bases between them. The CDR3 DNA sequence: TGTGCCAGCAGAAGTGGGGGGGGGAGTCAGCCCCAGCATTTT. It specifies CASRSGGGSQPQHF.